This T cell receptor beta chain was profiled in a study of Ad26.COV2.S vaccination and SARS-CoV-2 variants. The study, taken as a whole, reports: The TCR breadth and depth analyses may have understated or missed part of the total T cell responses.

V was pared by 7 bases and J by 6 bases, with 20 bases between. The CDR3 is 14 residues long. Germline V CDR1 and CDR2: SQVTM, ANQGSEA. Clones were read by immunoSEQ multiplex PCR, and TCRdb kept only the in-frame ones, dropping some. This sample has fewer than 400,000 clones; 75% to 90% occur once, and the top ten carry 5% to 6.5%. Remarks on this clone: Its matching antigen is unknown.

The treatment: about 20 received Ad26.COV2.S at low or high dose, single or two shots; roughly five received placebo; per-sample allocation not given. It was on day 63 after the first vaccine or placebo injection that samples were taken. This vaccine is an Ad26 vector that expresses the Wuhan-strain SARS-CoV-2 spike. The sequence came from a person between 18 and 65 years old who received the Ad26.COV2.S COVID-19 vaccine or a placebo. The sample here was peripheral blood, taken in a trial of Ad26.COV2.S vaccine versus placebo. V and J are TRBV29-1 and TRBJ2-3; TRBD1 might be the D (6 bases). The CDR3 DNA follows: TGCAGCGCGGCGGACTGGCGGCAGGGGGATACGCAGTATTTT. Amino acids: CSAADWRQGDTQYF.